This T cell receptor beta chain was documented in a study of cytomegalovirus exposure and HLA in healthy donors. Study results and caveats: Versus the roughly 670-donor mean, an Asian-associated ancestry cluster reportedly showed fewer N-insertions in a later analysis. A few V segments could not be told apart, such as TRBV6-2 and TRBV6-3, and were left out. There were 150 to 200 TCR beta chains listed as cytomegalovirus-associated.

As concerns this clone: Its antigen is still unknown.

Germline CDR1 is SGHDN and CDR2 is FVKESK. V lost 2 bases, J lost 4 bases, and 15 bases lay in between. The CDR3 consists of 16 residues. The PCR contained 60 Vbeta and 13 Jbeta primers. Original data processing: Per a later analysis, the number of unique TCR beta chains was approximately 80 million, of which 9 million to 12 million were shared. Generated by immunoSEQ multiplex PCR, the TCRdb table keeps only in-frame clones and is missing some. V and J calls and clone size are as listed in that table; D and trimming were resolved from the DNA. This table has under 150,000 clones, 80% to 85% appearing once.

The receptor comes from a man between 18 and 35 years old in good health and CMV-seronegative. The chain links TRBV14 to TRBJ2-1, with D perhaps TRBD1 (6 bases). The sample consisted of PBMCs. CDR3 coding DNA: TGTGCCAGCAGCCAAAAAGACAGGATTCTATACAATGAGCAGTTCTTC. Its translation: CASSQKDRILYNEQFF. Using reference TRBV14 and TRBJ2-1 for the parts outside the CDR3, the full variable domain is EAGVTQFPSHSVIEKGQTVTLRCDPISGHDNLYWYRRVMGKEIKFLLHFVKESKQDESGMPNNRFLAERTGGTYSTLKVQPAELEDSGVYFCASSQKDRILYNEQFFGPGTRLTVL.